This is a list of T cell receptor beta chains from one sample in a study of blood T cell repertoires in COVID-19. This table comes from immunoSEQ multiplex PCR, and its TCRdb copy is limited to in-frame clones, with some not included. The sample includes under 200,000 clones, about 90% of them seen just once. Sequencing was carried out using peripheral blood. The receptor set was obtained from a woman in her 70s with acute or convalescent COVID-19. Both conserved end residues are part of each CDR3. The D gene is left open where the match is weak. Rows may omit the clone size; those that give it use once, few, many or a size class.

J gene	clone size	D gene	V gene	CDR3 DNA	CDR3 protein
TRBJ1-2	few	TRBD1	TRBV7-9	TGTGCCAGCAGCCCCGGGACAGCAGATGGCTACACCTTC	CASSPGTADGYTF
TRBJ2-5	.	.	TRBV18	TGTGCCAGCTCACTAACACCACCCCCTTCCCAAGAGACCCAGTACTTC	CASSLTPPPSQETQYF
TRBJ2-2	.	TRBD2	TRBV28	TGTGCCAGCAGGCCGGGACTAGCGGGAGGGGAGCTGTTTTTT	CASRPGLAGGELFF
TRBJ1-5	few	.	TRBV27	TGTGCCAGCAGTTTCTCGGGGGTCGTTAGCAATCAGCCCCAGCATTTT	CASSFSGVVSNQPQHF
TRBJ1-5	.	TRBD1	TRBV10-2	TGCGCCAGCTCCCGACAGGGGAGTCTTCAGCCCCAGCATTTT	CASSRQGSLQPQHF
TRBJ1-1	.	.	TRBV19	TGTGCCAGTAGACCTAGATTTGCTACTGAAGCTTTCTTT	CASRPRFATEAFF
TRBJ1-3	.	.	TRBV6-5	TGTGCCAGCAGTTGGCGGGCAGCCGCTGGAAACACCATATATTTT	CASSWRAAAGNTIYF
TRBJ1-5	.	.	TRBV28	TGTGCCAGCTACACAGCTAGCAATCAGCCCCAGCATTTT	CASYTASNQPQHF
TRBJ2-2	.	.	TRBV28	TGTGCCAGCAGTTTGCAGGGCGGGGAGCTGTTTTTT	CASSLQGGELFF
TRBJ2-1	.	TRBD2	TRBV11-3	TGTGCCAGCAGCTTCTCGCTAGCGGGAGGCTACAATGAGCAGTTCTTC	CASSFSLAGGYNEQFF
TRBJ1-2	.	.	TRBV4-2	TGTGCCAGCAGCCCAAGATCTGGGGGGGGCGGCTACACCTTC	CASSPRSGGGGYTF
TRBJ1-3	once	.	TRBV11-2	TGTGCCAGCAGCCTAAGCGGCTCTGGAAACACCATATATTTT	CASSLSGSGNTIYF
TRBJ2-1	.	.	TRBV24-1	TGTGCCACCAGTGATCCGGACAAAAATGAGCAGTTCTTC	CATSDPDKNEQFF
TRBJ1-1	once	TRBD1	TRBV10-3	TGTGCCATCAGTGAGGGACAGGGTGCGAACACTGAAGCTTTCTTT	CAISEGQGANTEAFF
TRBJ2-4	.	TRBD1	TRBV7-9	TGTGCCAGCAGCTCCCGACAGGGGGCCAAAAACATTCAGTACTTC	CASSSRQGAKNIQYF
TRBJ2-4	.	.	TRBV7-8	TGTGCCAGCAGCGAAAAGGGGGGGCTAGCCAAAAACATTCAGTACTTC	CASSEKGGLAKNIQYF
TRBJ1-1	.	.	TRBV6-5	TGTGCCAGCAGCTATAACAGGGCCAGCACTGAAGCTTTCTTT	CASSYNRASTEAFF
TRBJ2-2	.	.	TRBV24-1	TGTGCCACTGCACGGGGAATGTCCACCGGGGAGCTGTTTTTT	CATARGMSTGELFF
TRBJ2-7	.	.	TRBV6-5	TGTGCCAGCGGGTATAGCCACTTTGGCTCCTACGAGCAGTACTTC	CASGYSHFGSYEQYF
TRBJ1-5	.	.	TRBV6-5	TGTGCCAGCAGTTATTTGCGGACAGTATTGGATCAGCCCCAGCATTTT	CASSYLRTVLDQPQHF
TRBJ1-2	.	.	TRBV7-9	TGTGCCAGCAGCTTAGGACAGACTAACTATGGCTACACCTTC	CASSLGQTNYGYTF
TRBJ2-5	once	TRBD1	TRBV4-1	TGCGCCAGCAGTTCGACAGGGCTCCAAGAGACCCAGTACTTC	CASSSTGLQETQYF
TRBJ2-7	.	.	TRBV28	TGTGCCAGCAGTTCCCCGACTAAAAAGTACTTC	CASSSPTKKYF
TRBJ1-2	.	.	TRBV7-9	TGTGCCAGCAGCTTGGAGGGTTTAGAGAATAACTATGGCTACACCTTC	CASSLEGLENNYGYTF
TRBJ1-1	.	TRBD1	TRBV10-3	TGTGCCATCAGTGAGTCGAGACAGGGGGCCGCTGAAGCTTTCTTT	CAISESRQGAAEAFF
TRBJ1-1	once	TRBD1	TRBV3-1/TRBV3-2	TGTGCCAGCAGTCAGGGGGCGGCTGAAGCTTTCTTT	CASSQGAAEAFF
TRBJ1-6	.	.	TRBV6-5	TGTGCCAGCAGCCAACAGGGTTTTAATTCACCCCTCCACTTT	CASSQQGFNSPLHF
TRBJ1-1	.	.	TRBV7-2	TGTGCCAGCAGCTTAAATTCCGGCACTGAAGCTTTCTTT	CASSLNSGTEAFF
TRBJ2-1	.	TRBD1	TRBV7-2	TGTGCCAGCACCCGGGACAGTTACAATGAGCAGTTCTTC	CASTRDSYNEQFF
TRBJ2-5	once	.	TRBV5-1	TGCGCCAGCAGCCATAGCGGCCAAGAGACCCAGTACTTC	CASSHSGQETQYF
TRBJ2-3	.	.	TRBV9	TGTGCCAGCAGCGTAGATTCCGTCACAGATACGCAGTATTTT	CASSVDSVTDTQYF
TRBJ2-4	.	TRBD1	TRBV27	TGTGCCAGCGGATTCCAGGACAGGCGAGCCAAAAACATTCAGTACTTC	CASGFQDRRAKNIQYF
TRBJ1-2	.	.	TRBV2	TGTGCCAGCAGTGATTCGGCAGGGAACTATGGCTACACCTTC	CASSDSAGNYGYTF
TRBJ1-3	.	.	TRBV19	TGTGCCAGTAGTATAAGAGGCTCTGGAAACACCATATATTTT	CASSIRGSGNTIYF
TRBJ1-1	.	.	TRBV28	TGTGCCAGCAGCCAACAGGGTTCTGAAGCTTTCTTT	CASSQQGSEAFF
TRBJ1-3	.	.	TRBV29-1	TGCAGCGTTCTCCTTCGGACAGCCTCTGGAAACACCATATATTTT	CSVLLRTASGNTIYF
TRBJ1-2	.	TRBD1	TRBV29-1	TGCAGCGTCACAGGGGCCCGTAACTATGGCTACACCTTC	CSVTGARNYGYTF
TRBJ2-1	.	.	TRBV27	TGTGCCAGCAGTTTATTGACAGGTCCTGATAATGAGCAGTTCTTC	CASSLLTGPDNEQFF
TRBJ2-3	.	.	TRBV6-4	TGTGCCAGCAGTGACTCGGGAGCACTCACGGCAGATACGCAGTATTTT	CASSDSGALTADTQYF
TRBJ1-2	few	.	TRBV7-9	TGTGCCAGCAGCTTAGACAGGCCCTATGGCTACACCTTC	CASSLDRPYGYTF
TRBJ2-5	once	.	TRBV2	TGTGCCAGCAGTGACCCCCAGGGGCCGCAAGAGACCCAGTACTTC	CASSDPQGPQETQYF
TRBJ2-7	.	TRBD1	TRBV2	TGTGCCACCGAGGGGCAGGGGGCGATCGAGCAGTACTTC	CATEGQGAIEQYF
TRBJ1-1	.	.	TRBV7-9	TGTGCCAGCAGCGCCGTGACAGGAAAAGCTTTCTTT	CASSAVTGKAFF
TRBJ2-1	.	TRBD1	TRBV12-5	TGTGCTAGTGGATCGACCGGGACAGTATCGGATGAGCAGTTCTTC	CASGSTGTVSDEQFF
TRBJ1-6	.	TRBD1	TRBV12-3/TRBV12-4	TGTGCCAGCAGTCCGGGACAGAATTCACCCCTCCACTTT	CASSPGQNSPLHF
TRBJ2-7	.	.	TRBV28	TGTGCCAGCAGTTTGGGGCGGTACGAGCAGTACTTC	CASSLGRYEQYF
TRBJ1-1	once	.	TRBV12-3/TRBV12-4	TGTGCCAGCAGTTTCGTCAGGGAAGCTTTCTTT	CASSFVREAFF
TRBJ2-3	.	.	TRBV27	TGTGCCAGCAGTTTAAGCCATCCCAGCACAGATACGCAGTATTTT	CASSLSHPSTDTQYF
TRBJ1-3	few	.	TRBV9	TGTGCCAGCAGCGTAGGACAATTCTCTGGAAACACCATATATTTT	CASSVGQFSGNTIYF
TRBJ2-5	.	.	TRBV5-8	TGTGCCAGCAGCTTTAAAGAGACCCAGTACTTC	CASSFKETQYF
TRBJ2-5	.	TRBD2	TRBV10-3	TGTGCCGTAAGACTAGCGGCCCAAGAGACCCAGTACTTC	CAVRLAAQETQYF
TRBJ2-3	once	TRBD2	TRBV5-1	TGCGCCAGCAGCTTAGGCCTAGCGGGGGGGTCATGGACAGATACGCAGTATTTT	CASSLGLAGGSWTDTQYF
TRBJ1-1	.	.	TRBV5-1	TGCGCCAGCAGTACGACTCTATCTTCTGAAGCTTTCTTT	CASSTTLSSEAFF
TRBJ2-1	.	.	TRBV5-1	TGCGCCAGCAGCTTGGATCTCGCGGGATCAAGGGATGAGCAGTTCTTC	CASSLDLAGSRDEQFF